This T cell receptor (beta chain) was captured in a study of cytomegalovirus exposure and HLA in healthy donors. Trimming removed 5 bases at V and 5 bases at J, with 9 bases between. Per germline, CDR1 SNHLY and CDR2 FYNNEI. The CDR3 is made up of 12 amino acids. Notes on this clone: Its antigen is currently unknown.

Method: immunoSEQ multiplex PCR; TCRdb's copy keeps in-frame clones and lacks some. The sample lists 150,000 to 200,000 clones, roughly 86% occurring once. Notes on the study in general: Clusters of TCRs from the first cohort tended to co-occur in the roughly 120 validation repertoires (as a later analysis found). It was reported that the classifier diagnosed cytomegalovirus status with high specificity and sensitivity in both the original and validation cohorts. Researchers catalogued about 150 TCR beta chains as cytomegalovirus-associated.

The V gene is TRBV2, the J gene TRBJ1-1; tentative D call: TRBD1 (6 bases). What was sequenced was PBMCs. This TCR came from a young man in good health and CMV-seropositive. The CDR3 DNA reads TGTGCCAGCAGTATAGGGGGGACTGAAGCTTTCTTT. Its translation: CASSIGGTEAFF.